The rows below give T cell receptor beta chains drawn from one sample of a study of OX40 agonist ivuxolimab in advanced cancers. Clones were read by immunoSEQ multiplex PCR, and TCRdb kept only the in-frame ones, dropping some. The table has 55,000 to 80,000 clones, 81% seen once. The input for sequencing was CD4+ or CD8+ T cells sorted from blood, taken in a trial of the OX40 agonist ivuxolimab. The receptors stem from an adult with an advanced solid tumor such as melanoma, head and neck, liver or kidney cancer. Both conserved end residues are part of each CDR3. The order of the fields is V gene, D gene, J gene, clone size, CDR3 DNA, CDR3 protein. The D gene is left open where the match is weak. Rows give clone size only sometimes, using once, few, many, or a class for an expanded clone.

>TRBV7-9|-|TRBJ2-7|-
TGTGCCAGCAGCTCACCACGGCGGGGGCACAGCTCCTACGAGCAGTACTTC
CASSSPRRGHSSYEQYF
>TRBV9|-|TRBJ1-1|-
TGTGCCAGCAGCCAGCGGGACGGTGAAGATACTGAAGCTTTCTTT
CASSQRDGEDTEAFF
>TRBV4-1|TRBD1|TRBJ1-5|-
TGCGCCAGCAGCCAAGATCTGGAGACAGGGGGCCGTAGCAATCAGCCCCAGCATTTT
CASSQDLETGGRSNQPQHF
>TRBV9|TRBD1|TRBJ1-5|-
TGTGCCAGCAGCGAGACAGGGATGGGTCAGCCCCAGCATTTT
CASSETGMGQPQHF
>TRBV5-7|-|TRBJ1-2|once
TGTGCCAGCAGCACGGGACTGGATGGCTACACCTTC
CASSTGLDGYTF
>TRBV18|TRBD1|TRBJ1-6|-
TGTGCCAGCTCACAGGGCCTCTCGGACAGGTTGAATTCACCCCTCCACTTT
CASSQGLSDRLNSPLHF
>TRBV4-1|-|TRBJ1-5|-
TGCGCCAGCAGCCAAGGAGGGGGGGCCGGATATAGCAATCAGCCCCAGCATTTT
CASSQGGGAGYSNQPQHF
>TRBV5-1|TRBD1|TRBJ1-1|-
TGCGCCAGCAGCCCGTTAGGGGACAGGGCTTTGAACACTGAAGCTTTCTTT
CASSPLGDRALNTEAFF
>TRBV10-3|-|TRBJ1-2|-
TGTGCCATCAGGGAGACCCGGGGCGGGGGCTATGGCTACACCTTC
CAIRETRGGGYGYTF
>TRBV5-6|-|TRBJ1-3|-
TGTGCCAGCAGCTTGGGCTTGGGATTCACAGAGATCAACACCATATATTTT
CASSLGLGFTEINTIYF
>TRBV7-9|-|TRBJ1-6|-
TGTGCCAGCAGCTTAGCCGGCGCGTTAAGGCCCCTCCACTTT
CASSLAGALRPLHF
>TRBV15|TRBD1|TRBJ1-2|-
TGTGCCACCAGCCCGGACAGGGAATATGGCTACACCTTC
CATSPDREYGYTF
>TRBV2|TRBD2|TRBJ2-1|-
TGTGCCAGCAGGGACTCCCCAGCGGGGGGGTACAATGAGCAGTTCTTC
CASRDSPAGGYNEQFF
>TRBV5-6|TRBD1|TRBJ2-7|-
TGTGCCAGCAGCTGGGGGACAGCTTCCTACGAGCAGTACTTC
CASSWGTASYEQYF
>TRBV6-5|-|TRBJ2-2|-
TGTGCCAGCAGTTACTCGCTCCAGGGGTCCGGGGAGCTGTTTTTT
CASSYSLQGSGELFF
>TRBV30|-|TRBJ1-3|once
TGTGCCTGGAGCCGTAAGGGAAACACCATATATTTT
CAWSRKGNTIYF
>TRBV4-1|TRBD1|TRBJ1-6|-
TGCGCCAGCAGCCAAGTTCTCCCTACCGGGACAGGGGGCTCACCCCTCCACTTT
CASSQVLPTGTGGSPLHF